These 17 T cell receptor beta chains share one sample of origin, sequenced in a study of shared clonotypes between healthy human individuals. Using immunoSEQ multiplex PCR, the repertoire was profiled, and TCRdb retains in-frame clones only, with some absent. The sample records about 1.5 million clones, more than 95% being singletons. The specimen was naive CD4+ T cells sorted from blood. Documented subset: CD45RA+ positively selected. Every receptor here comes from a man aged 30 to 45 in good health.

The CDR3 bases are TGCAGCGTTGGAGCAGACCCGTACGAGCAGTACTTC. Translating gives CSVGADPYEQYF. The rearrangement links TRBV29-1 to TRBJ2-7, with D unclear. Trimming took off 4 bases at V and 4 bases at J, with 11 bases between the two ends. This CDR3 has 12 amino acids. Germline V gives CDR1 SQVTM, CDR2 ANQGSEA.

This chain links TRBV6-5 with TRBJ2-7; a possible D gene is TRBD2 (6 bases). The germline V and J ends were trimmed by 0 bases and 4 bases, with 16 bases remaining between them. Germline V gene data show CDR1 as MNHEY and CDR2 as SVGAGI. The CDR3 consists of 16 residues. The CDR3 sequence is CASSYSQASAVYEQYF. In DNA form, the CDR3 reads TGTGCCAGCAGTTACTCTCAGGCTAGCGCCGTTTACGAGCAGTACTTC.

The chain couples TRBV29-1 to TRBJ2-7; no clear D. Trimming removed 6 bases at V and 0 bases at J, with 6 bases between. The CDR3 length is 11 residues. The V gene's germline CDR1 is SQVTM and CDR2 ANQGSEA. The CDR3, as DNA: TGCAGCGTCGTAAGCTCCTACGAGCAGTACTTC. It encodes CSVVSSYEQYF.

This clone appeared a few times. V is TRBV5-5 and J is TRBJ2-1; the match to TRBD1 covers 9 bases. CDR1 SGHKS and CDR2 YYEKEE come from the germline V gene (reference sequence). CDR3 length: 14 amino acids. The V and J ends lost 4 bases and 7 bases, in that order; junction bases with no gene match: 6. The CDR3 loop is CASSVGQGKNEQFF. The CDR3 DNA reads TGTGCCAGCAGCGTGGGACAGGGTAAAAATGAGCAGTTCTTC. Drawing the rest from reference TRBV5-5 and TRBJ2-1, the complete variable domain is DAGVTQSPTHLIKTRGQQVTLRCSPISGHKSVSWYQQVLGQGPQFIFQYYEKEERGRGNFPDRFSARQFPNYSSELNVNALLLGDSALYLCASSVGQGKNEQFFGPGTRLTVL.

A note on this clone: Different DNA sequences within this sample yield the same CDR3. The V gene is TRBV5-5, the J gene TRBJ2-7, with TRBD1 matching 9 bases. This CDR3 comprises 15 residues. Trimming took 3 bases from V and 1 from J; bases not matched to a gene: 5. Per the germline V gene, CDR1 is SGHKS and CDR2 is YYEKEE (reference sequence). CDR3 nucleotide sequence: TGTGCCAGCAGCTCCCCGGGACAGGGTTCCTACGAGCAGTACTTC. Translating it yields CASSSPGQGSYEQYF.

The chain employs TRBV5-1 and TRBJ2-5; TRBD1 aligns across 7 bases. V lost 1 base and J lost 5; bases outside the gene matches: 11. CDR1 and CDR2 (germline): SGHRS, YFSETQ. The CDR3 spans 16 residues. CDR3 loop: CASSLMGSSGQETQYF. CDR3 nucleotide sequence: TGCGCCAGCAGCTTGATGGGTTCGTCGGGACAGGAGACCCAGTACTTC.

In DNA form, the CDR3 reads TGCAGCGTCCAATGGGGGGGACGAGAGACCCAGTACTTC. Its translation is CSVQWGGRETQYF. V and J are TRBV29-1 and TRBJ2-5, with 7 bases matching TRBD2. Germline loops: CDR1 SQVTM, CDR2 ANQGSEA. This CDR3 comprises 13 residues. V was pared by 6 bases and J by 4 bases, with 8 bases of the junction left unmatched.

The chain recombines TRBV11-3 with TRBJ2-3; tentative D call: TRBD2 (5 bases). CDR1 is SGHNT and CDR2 is YENEEA in the germline V gene. The germline V and J ends were trimmed by 2 bases and 6 bases, with 9 bases remaining between them. The CDR3 contains 13 residues. This CDR3 is CASSLRRGDTQYF. The CDR3 nucleotides are TGTGCCAGCAGCTTACGGCGCGGGGATACGCAGTATTTT.

The V call is TRBV5-5, the J call TRBJ2-1; unclear D gene. This CDR3 contains 15 residues. V lost 1 base and J lost 2, with 10 bases in between. Germline CDR1 is SGHKS and CDR2 is YYEKEE (reference sequence). CDR3 sequence: CASSLLQNPYNEQFF. The CDR3 DNA follows: TGTGCCAGCAGCTTGTTACAGAACCCCTACAATGAGCAGTTCTTC. Supplemented by reference TRBV5-5 and TRBJ2-1, the full variable domain reads DAGVTQSPTHLIKTRGQQVTLRCSPISGHKSVSWYQQVLGQGPQFIFQYYEKEERGRGNFPDRFSARQFPNYSSELNVNALLLGDSALYLCASSLLQNPYNEQFFGPGTRLTVL.

The gene calls are TRBV11-2 and TRBJ2-1, with 10 bases fitting TRBD2. The CDR3 contains 14 residues. Per germline, CDR1 SGHAT and CDR2 FQNNGV. Trimming cost V 7 bases and J 4 bases; bases outside gene matches: 4. For the CDR3, the DNA is TGTGCCAGCAAGGCTAGCGGGAGTTACAATGAGCAGTTCTTC. It specifies CASKASGSYNEQFF.

For this clone: Other DNA sequences from this sample encode an identical CDR3 as well. V usage is TRBV5-1 and J usage is TRBJ2-7; TRBD1 is a possible D gene (6 bases). Between the trimmed V and J ends, which lost 0 bases and 1 base, there was a span of 8 bases. The CDR3 extends over 14 amino acids. Per germline, CDR1 SGHRS and CDR2 YFSETQ. In DNA form, the CDR3 reads TGCGCCAGCAGCTTGGACAGGGAATCCTACGAGCAGTACTTC. Translating it yields CASSLDRESYEQYF.

The J gene is TRBJ2-1, the V gene TRBV9; D may be TRBD1 or TRBD2 (5 bases each). This CDR3 has 13 amino acids. Looked up from germline, CDR1 is SGDLS and CDR2 is YYNGEE. Trimming removed 3 bases from V and 12 bases from J, with 16 bases in between. The DNA of the CDR3 is TGTGCCAGCAGCGGGGACCCGCCTACAGGGCAGTTCTTC. Its protein product is CASSGDPPTGQFF.

This clone was observed a single time. The chain employs TRBV6-5 and TRBJ1-1; the match to TRBD1 covers 7 bases. Germline CDR1 MNHEY, CDR2 SVGAGI. J gave up 10 bases and V 6 bases, and 17 bases lay outside the gene matches. CDR3 length: 15 residues. As DNA, the CDR3 is TGTGCCAGCAGCACTAGGACAGGAGAGGAGGGCAGAGCTTTCTTT. Translated: CASSTRTGEEGRAFF.

The V call is TRBV12-1, the J call TRBJ2-1; the DNA was not used to check the table's D call, TRBD2. TRBV12-1 is termed a pseudogene. The CDR3 has 16 amino acids. CDR3 sequence: CASSCKRESSYNEQFF. The CDR3 DNA follows: TGTGCCAGCAGCTGCAAGCGGGAAAGCTCCTACAATGAGCAGTTCTTC.

This clone occurred once. The V and J genes are TRBV6-6 and TRBJ2-7, with D perhaps matching TRBD2 (6 bases). Germline assignment: CDR1 MNHNY and CDR2 SVGAGI (reference sequence). V was shortened by 2 bases and J by 6 bases, with 14 bases between the two germline ends. The length of the CDR3 is 14 residues. CDR3 nucleotide sequence: TGTGCCAGCAGTTACAATCCGGGAGTCGGCGAGCAGTACTTC. It codes for CASSYNPGVGEQYF.

The J gene is TRBJ1-2, the V gene TRBV7-9; 9 nucleotides match TRBD1. Germline CDR1 SEHNR, CDR2 FQNEAQ (reference sequence). The trim removed 3 bases at V and 2 bases at J, leaving 10 bases unmatched. The CDR3 is made up of 17 amino acids. The CDR3 bases are TGTGCCAGCAGCTTGACATCGGGACAGGGAAGAAACTATGGCTACACCTTC. Its protein is CASSLTSGQGRNYGYTF.

In its sample, this clone was seen once. The V and J genes are TRBV7-9 and TRBJ2-5; D uncertain. The germline CDR1 and CDR2 sequences are SEHNR and FQNEAQ (reference sequence). The CDR3 has 13 residues. V was pared by 6 bases and J by 5 bases, with 13 bases between. As DNA, the CDR3 is TGTGCCAGCAGAGCCGATTTAAAGGAGACCCAGTACTTC. Protein product: CASRADLKETQYF.